This T cell receptor (beta chain) came from a study of OX40 agonist ivuxolimab in advanced cancers. Only one count was recorded for this clone. Its antigen is currently unknown. Assay: immunoSEQ multiplex PCR; the TCRdb copy retains only in-frame clones and omits some. The data show tens of thousands of clones, about 86% seen once. Study-wide results and caveats: Expanded clones belonging to CD8+ T cells outnumbered, on average, those of CD4+.

The TCR originated in an adult with an advanced solid tumor such as melanoma, head and neck, liver or kidney cancer. The specimen comprised CD4+ or CD8+ T cells sorted from blood, sampled in a trial of the OX40 agonist ivuxolimab.

CDR3 in DNA: TGTGCCAGCAGATCACAGGGCTACGAGCAGTACTTC. It specifies CASRSQGYEQYF. The chain has TRBV6-6 and TRBJ2-7, with D tentatively TRBD1 (6 bases). The CDR3 covers 12 residues. Germline V gene sequence: CDR1 MNHNY, CDR2 SVGAGI (reference sequence). With 6 bases removed from V and 3 bases from J, the gap between germline ends came to 9 bases.